These 20 T cell receptor beta chains were all obtained from the same sample, sequenced in a study of response to subunit inactivated influenza vaccine. MiXCR, run by TCRdb on the RT-PCR reads, gives a single entry per CDR3 protein. The sample carries 500,000 to 600,000 distinct CDR3 sequences, about 17% recorded once. The sequencing used CD4+ T cells sorted from PBMCs, collected around 25 months after vaccination. The source is a man in his fifties or sixties who received an inactivated influenza vaccine.

V usage is TRBV6-2 or TRBV6-3 and J usage is TRBJ2-7; the D is unclear. Trimming removed 7 bases from V and 4 bases from J, with 20 bases in between. CDR3 size: 15 residues. Germline V gene lookup returns CDR1 MNHEY and CDR2 SVGEGT. The CDR3 coding sequence is TGTGCCAGCAAAAAACTCGGCCAACCTGAGTACGAGCAGTACTTC. It yields the protein CASKKLGQPEYEQYF.

The rearrangement uses TRBV28 and TRBJ2-2, with TRBD2 as a possible D gene (7 bases). Germline CDR1 reads MDHEN; CDR2 reads SYDVKM. The V and J ends lost 7 bases and 4 bases respectively, with 19 bases between them. CDR3 length: 16 amino acids. CDR3: CASNPAGAWGTGELFF. Here the CDR3 DNA reads TGTGCCAGCAACCCGGCGGGGGCTTGGGGCACCGGGGAGCTGTTTTTT.

This clonotype was recorded a few times. This chain uses TRBV20-1 with TRBJ2-7, with D perhaps matching TRBD2 (7 bases). The length of the CDR3 is 12 residues. Germline CDR1 reads DFQATT; CDR2 reads SNEGSKA (reference sequence). The CDR3 is CSLTGGPYEQYF. CDR3 sequence (DNA): TGCAGCTTAACGGGGGGCCCCTACGAGCAGTACTTC.

This clonotype has more than one count but fewer than ten. This rearrangement joins TRBV29-1 to TRBJ2-1, with 8 positions matching TRBD2. Germline assignment: CDR1 SQVTM and CDR2 ANQGSEA. The V segment lost 6 bases and the J segment 2 bases; nucleotides outside the gene matches: 6. The CDR3 is made up of 14 amino acids. This CDR3 reads CSVTIAGPYNEQFF. As DNA, the CDR3 is TGCAGCGTCACGATAGCGGGGCCCTACAATGAGCAGTTCTTC.

This clonotype turned up a few times. V usage is TRBV4-1 and J usage is TRBJ2-2; TRBD2 aligns across 9 bases. The CDR3 runs to 16 residues. CDR1 is MGHRA, CDR2 YSYEKL, per germline. V gave up 4 bases and J gave up 3 bases; unmatched junction bases: 6. The CDR3 region is CASSLSGGLDTGELFF. The CDR3 nucleotides are TGCGCCAGCAGCCTAAGCGGGGGGTTGGACACCGGGGAGCTGTTTTTT.

Note on this clonotype: This CDR3 is missing its conserved last phenylalanine or tryptophan, likely due to a read error. No DNA is shown, since the ends of the CDR3 on it are uncertain; the CDR3 is the one TCRdb lists. The chain links TRBV6-2 or TRBV6-3 to TRBJ2-7; TRBD1, as called in the table, went unchecked against the DNA. Inclusive of both ends, the CDR3 amounts to 11 amino acids. The germline gives CDR1 MNHEY, CDR2 SVGEGT. Here the CDR3 reads CASSTSGTRLI.

This clonotype was seen at least ten times. The chain joins TRBV3-1 to TRBJ2-1; no definite D call. Germline V lookup: CDR1 LGHDT, CDR2 YNNKEL (reference sequence). The CDR3 runs to 13 residues. Trimming cost V 0 bases and J 8 bases, with 8 bases left between them. The CDR3 sequence is CASSQDLRDEQFF. As DNA, the CDR3 is TGTGCCAGCAGCCAAGATCTTCGGGATGAGCAGTTCTTC.

The V gene is TRBV7-2, the J gene TRBJ2-7; D gene ambiguous. The V gene's germline CDR1 is SGHTA and CDR2 FQGNSA. The CDR3 loop spans 15 amino acids. V was shortened by 1 base and J by 1 base, with 11 bases between the two germline ends. The CDR3 nucleotides read TGTGCCAGCAGCTTAGAGGCGTCCTTTTCCTACGAGCAGTACTTC. It is translated as CASSLEASFSYEQYF.

This clonotype was counted many times. This chain uses TRBV6-1 with TRBJ2-7, with D possibly being TRBD1 or TRBD2 (5 bases each). The CDR3 runs to 14 residues. Germline V gene data show CDR1 as MNHNS and CDR2 as SASEGT. V lost 4 bases, J lost 2 bases, and 12 bases lay in between. The DNA for the CDR3 is TGTGCCAGCAGTGTGGGACCTAGGGCCTACGAGCAGTACTTC. Its translation is CASSVGPRAYEQYF.

This chain uses TRBV20-1 with TRBJ1-3; D gene uncertain. CDR3 length: 15 amino acids. Trimming pared 2 bases from V and 0 bases from J, leaving 11 bases between. Per the germline V gene, CDR1 is DFQATT and CDR2 is SNEGSKA (reference sequence). The CDR3 protein is CSARLPGGSGNTIYF. DNA of the CDR3: TGCAGTGCTAGACTACCAGGAGGCTCTGGAAACACCATATATTTT.

A few counts support this clonotype. The chain couples TRBV5-1 to TRBJ2-7, with D maybe TRBD1 (6 bases). Deletions cut 4 bases from V and 0 bases from J, with 14 bases between. The CDR3 runs 15 residues. Germline-derived CDR1 and CDR2 are SGHRS and YFSETQ. Here the CDR3 reads CASSPGQTSSYEQYF. The DNA for the CDR3 is TGCGCCAGCAGCCCAGGACAGACAAGCTCCTACGAGCAGTACTTC. The variable domain in full, completed from reference TRBV5-1 and TRBJ2-7, reads KAGVTQTPRYLIKTRGQQVTLSCSPISGHRSVSWYQQTPGQGLQFLFEYFSETQRNKGNFPGRFSGRQFSNSRSEMNVSTLELGDSALYLCASSPGQTSSYEQYFGPGTRLTVT.

V usage is TRBV12-3 or TRBV12-4 and J usage is TRBJ2-3; D possibly corresponds to TRBD1 (6 bases). Trimming stripped 7 bases from V and 8 bases from J, with 10 bases between. The CDR3 covers 11 residues. The CDR3 DNA follows: TGTGCCAGCACTTACAGGGCTACGCAGTATTTT. Translated, it gives CASTYRATQYF.

This chain uses TRBV7-8 with TRBJ1-5; D call uncertain. The CDR3 runs 14 residues. Trimming pared 2 bases from V and 2 bases from J, leaving 7 bases between. Germline loops: CDR1 SGHVS, CDR2 FQNEAQ. The CDR3 protein is CASSLREGNQPQHF. DNA for the CDR3: TGTGCCAGCAGCTTAAGGGAGGGCAATCAGCCCCAGCATTTT. Full variable domain (missing parts from reference TRBV7-8 and TRBJ1-5): GAGVSQSPRYKVAKRGQDVALRCDPISGHVSLFWYQQALGQGPEFLTYFQNEAQLDKSGLPSDRFFAERPEGSVSTLKIQRTQQEDSAVYLCASSLREGNQPQHFGDGTRLSIL.

The chain has TRBV10-1 and TRBJ2-1, with 7 bases identical to TRBD1. The V and J ends lost 5 bases and 6 bases, in that order; junction bases with no gene match: 13. CDR1 is WNHNN, CDR2 SYGVQD, per germline (reference sequence). CDR3 size: 16 residues. The chain's CDR3 is CASSLSTGREINEQFF. DNA for the CDR3: TGCGCCAGCAGTTTGTCGACAGGGCGCGAAATCAATGAGCAGTTCTTC.

The chain links TRBV6-1 to TRBJ1-2; 9 nucleotides align to TRBD1. The CDR3 runs to 14 residues. CDR1 is MNHNS, CDR2 SASEGT, per germline. V dropped 7 bases and J dropped 5; count of bases not matched to a gene: 8. Here the CDR3 reads CASTQGQGLYGYTF. CDR3 DNA: TGTGCCAGCACCCAGGGACAGGGCTTATATGGCTACACCTTC.

The chain combines TRBV12-3 or TRBV12-4 with TRBJ2-2, with D tentatively TRBD1 (6 bases). Trimming took 2 bases from V and 3 from J, leaving 10 bases between them. The CDR3 consists of 15 residues. CDR3 protein: CASSLLGADTGELFF. The CDR3 DNA reads as TGTGCCAGCAGTTTATTGGGGGCGGACACCGGGGAGCTGTTTTTT.

This clonotype came up a few times. The gene calls are TRBV4-2 and TRBJ2-3; a weak D match, TRBD1 (6 bases). This CDR3 comprises 17 residues. Germline V gene sequence: CDR1 LGHNA, CDR2 YNFKEQ. Trimming removed 0 bases at V and 6 bases at J, with 19 bases between. This CDR3 reads CASSQDSARGKLDTQYF. CDR3 bases: TGTGCCAGCAGCCAAGATTCGGCCAGGGGCAAATTGGATACGCAGTATTTT.

The table lists this clonotype with a few counts. The rearrangement joins TRBV20-1 to TRBJ1-2; 10 bases align to TRBD1. The CDR3 spans 16 residues. Germline V CDR1 and CDR2: DFQATT, SNEGSKA (reference sequence). The CDR3 spells CSAPNKGQGNDYGYTF. DNA of the CDR3: TGCAGCGCCCCCAACAAGGGACAGGGGAATGACTATGGCTACACCTTC.

The chain joins TRBV6-5 to TRBJ1-1; D is undetermined. CDR1 and CDR2 from the germline V gene are MNHEY and SVGAGI. V lost 4 bases and J lost 10, with 13 bases in between. The CDR3 length is 12 residues. DNA of the CDR3: TGTGCCAGCAGTTCCCTCGTGGAGGGAGCTTTCTTT. Amino acid sequence: CASSSLVEGAFF.

The gene calls are TRBV6-5 and TRBJ2-6; D is perhaps TRBD1 (5 bases). V lost 4 bases to trimming and J lost 1 base, with 8 bases between them. The germline CDR1 and CDR2 sequences are MNHEY and SVGAGI. The CDR3 sequence is 15 residues long. CDR3 nucleotide sequence: TGTGCCAGCAGTTTCAGGGTATCTGGGGCCAACGTCCTGACTTTC. Translated, it gives CASSFRVSGANVLTF.